The 14 T cell receptor beta chains below all came from one sample that was sequenced in a study of CD8 T cells in Susac syndrome (dated by TCRdb to 2018 to 2020). Library preparation was by the immunoSEQ multiplex PCR assay. RNA was extracted using the RNeasy kit, and roughly 0.5 to 1 microgram was reverse transcribed with random hexamers. Using fastp trimming at Q25 and MiXCR clonotype assembly, TCRdb reanalyzed the public sequencing data and kept in-frame beta chains. Rows with a matching CDR3 protein are joined into one entry that keeps the most common DNA and genes. The table for this sample lists about 190,000 distinct CDR3 sequences; about 95% of them were counted only once. The ten largest clones add up to 0.1% of the sample. The source material was CD4+ T cells from PBMCs. The receptors were sampled from a human donor in good health.

The CDR3 sequence: CASSQAGRNTQYF. The CDR3 nucleotides read TGTGCCAGCAGCCAAGCTGGCCGGAATACGCAGTATTTT. The rearrangement uses TRBV14 and TRBJ2-3; D remains ambiguous. The CDR3 consists of 13 residues. The V and J ends lost 1 base and 7 bases respectively, with 9 bases between them. Germline V gene lookup returns CDR1 SGHDN and CDR2 FVKESK.

The chain joins TRBV24-1 to TRBJ1-2, with unresolved D. Trimming removed 3 bases from V and 8 bases from J, with 9 bases in between. The CDR3 totals 12 residues. Germline V gene data show CDR1 as KGHDR and CDR2 as SFDVKD. The CDR3 region is CATSDNSRGYTF. CDR3 DNA sequence: TGTGCCACCAGTGATAATAGTAGGGGCTACACCTTC.

The chain recombines TRBV30 with TRBJ1-2, with 9 bases matching TRBD1. Looked up from germline, CDR1 is GTSNPN and CDR2 is SVGIG (reference sequence). J gave up 8 bases and V 5 bases, and 9 bases lay outside the gene matches. The length of the CDR3 is 13 residues. CDR3 in amino acids: CAWVTGGRWGYTF. The CDR3 region has the DNA TGTGCCTGGGTTACAGGGGGCCGTTGGGGCTACACCTTC.

This clonotype was observed a single time. The chain combines TRBV9 with TRBJ1-1; D gene unclear. The CDR3 covers 16 residues. V was trimmed by 0 bases and J by 1 base, leaving 13 bases between them. The germline CDR1 and CDR2 sequences are SGDLS and YYNGEE. The CDR3 coding sequence is TGTGCCAGCAGCGTAGGTTCCCCAGGCGGGAACACTGAAGCTTTCTTT. Protein sequence: CASSVGSPGGNTEAFF.

The genes are TRBV5-1 and TRBJ2-3; D remains unclear. The CDR3 consists of 15 residues. Germline-derived CDR1 and CDR2 are SGHRS and YFSETQ. Trimming took 4 bases from V and 2 from J, leaving 14 bases between them. The CDR3 protein is CASSLVTQTTDTQYF. The CDR3 coding sequence is TGCGCCAGCAGCCTGGTGACGCAGACCACAGATACGCAGTATTTT.

V is TRBV9 and J is TRBJ2-2, with D possibly TRBD1 on 6 matching bases. Trimming removed 5 bases from V and 6 bases from J, with 26 bases in between. CDR1 and CDR2 from the germline V gene are SGDLS and YYNGEE. The CDR3 runs 18 residues. DNA of the CDR3: TGTGCCAGCAGTTCACAGGTCGGGACACCCATTTCCGCCGGGGAGCTGTTTTTT. The encoded protein is CASSSQVGTPISAGELFF.

The chain carries TRBV2 and TRBJ1-6; no clear D. Trimming pared 8 bases from V and 0 bases from J, leaving 11 bases between. The CDR3 length is 15 residues. Germline V lookup: CDR1 SNHLY, CDR2 FYNNEI. CDR3 nucleotides: TGTGCCAGCGTGGAGACTAGCTCCTATAATTCACCCCTCCACTTT. It is translated as CASVETSSYNSPLHF. Supplemented by reference TRBV2 and TRBJ1-6, the full variable domain reads EPEVTQTPSHQVTQMGQEVILRCVPISNHLYFYWYRQILGQKVEFLVSFYNNEISEKSEIFDDQFSVERPDGSNFTLKIRSTKLEDSAMYFCASVETSSYNSPLHFGNGTRLTVT.

The chain carries TRBV9 and TRBJ1-1, with a weak D call TRBD1 (5 bases). Germline loops: CDR1 SGDLS, CDR2 YYNGEE. V was clipped by 1 base and J by 1 base, with 11 bases between them. The CDR3 runs to 15 residues. CDR3 coding DNA: TGTGCCAGCAGCGTAAAAGGCAGGGAGAACACTGAAGCTTTCTTT. This encodes CASSVKGRENTEAFF.

In its sample, this clonotype was seen a few times. The rearrangement joins TRBV18 to TRBJ2-3; D uncertain. The CDR3 is made up of 13 amino acids. Germline V CDR1 and CDR2: KGHSH, LQKENI. Trimming left V 3 bases short and J 4 bases short, with 8 bases between. The chain's CDR3 is CASSPLAADTQYF. The CDR3 bases are TGTGCCAGCTCACCGTTAGCCGCAGATACGCAGTATTTT. The full variable domain, completed using reference TRBV18 and TRBJ2-3, is NAGVMQNPRHLVRRRGQEARLRCSPMKGHSHVYWYRQLPEEGLKFMVYLQKENIIDESGMPKERFSAEFPKEGPSILRIQQVVRGDSAAYFCASSPLAADTQYFGPGTRLTVL.

The V call is TRBV10-2, the J call TRBJ2-3; 7 bases map to TRBD2. CDR1 is WSHSY and CDR2 is SAAADI in the germline V gene. With V trimmed by 3 bases and J by 6 bases, 9 bases remained unmatched. CDR3 length equals 15 residues. CDR3 sequence: CASSDRTREGDTQYF. CDR3 nucleotide sequence: TGCGCCAGCAGTGATCGGACTAGAGAGGGGGATACGCAGTATTTT.

The chain is built from TRBV30 and TRBJ2-1; 9 bases are a match to TRBD2. V dropped 1 base and J dropped 7; count of bases not matched to a gene: 23. CDR1 is GTSNPN and CDR2 is SVGIG in the germline V gene (reference sequence). The CDR3 has 20 amino acids. As DNA, the CDR3 is TGTGCCTGGAGTGGTAGTCCCGGAAGTCGGGGTAGCGGGAGTTATAATGAGCAGTTCTTC. Translated: CAWSGSPGSRGSGSYNEQFF.

V is TRBV29-1 and J is TRBJ1-2; D gene ambiguous. The germline V and J ends were trimmed by 5 bases and 2 bases, with 12 bases remaining between them. CDR3 size: 13 residues. CDR1 and CDR2 (germline): SQVTM, ANQGSEA. DNA of the CDR3: TGCAGCGTTACTATAGGAGGGAACTATGGCTACACCTTC. Protein sequence: CSVTIGGNYGYTF.

The J gene is TRBJ1-2, the V gene TRBV30; D unresolved. The CDR3 length is 13 residues. Germline loops: CDR1 GTSNPN, CDR2 SVGIG (reference sequence). Trimming took off 5 bases at V and 5 bases at J, with 15 bases between the two ends. CDR3: CAWRELRLYGYTF. CDR3 DNA sequence: TGTGCCTGGCGAGAACTCCGGCTATATGGCTACACCTTC.

The V and J genes are TRBV12-5 and TRBJ2-2; D is unclear. V lost 1 base and J 0 bases, leaving 6 bases between the germline ends. This CDR3 has 15 amino acids. Germline-derived CDR1 and CDR2 are LGHNT and FRNRAP. DNA of the CDR3: TGTGCTAGTGGTTTGGAGGCTTCGAACACCGGGGAGCTGTTTTTT. As protein: CASGLEASNTGELFF.